This is a list of T cell receptor beta chains from one sample in a study of neurological immune-mediated disorders. TCRdb recomputed calls from the 5' RACE reads with MiXCR, one row per CDR3 protein. The table shows approximately 60,000 distinct CDR3 sequences, with about 4.2% occurring only once. Sequenced material: PBMCs. The receptors were sampled from a man aged 50-59 years with multiple sclerosis. The CDR3 runs from the conserved cysteine through the conserved F or W. Fields, in order: D gene, V gene, J gene, clone size, CDR3 protein, CDR3 DNA. The D gene is left open where the match is weak. Some rows have no size entry. The others give once, few or many, or a class for an expanded clone.

D gene: TRBD2
V gene: TRBV7-9
J gene: TRBJ2-7
clone size: many
CDR3 protein: CASSSGTSGNYYEQYF
CDR3 DNA: TGTGCCAGCAGCTCCGGGACTAGCGGGAATTACTACGAGCAGTACTTC

D gene: TRBD2
V gene: TRBV6-5
J gene: TRBJ2-3
clone size: many
CDR3 protein: CASSYSAGGFTDTQYF
CDR3 DNA: TGTGCCAGCAGTTATTCAGCGGGAGGCTTTACAGATACGCAGTATTTT

D gene: -
V gene: TRBV12-3/TRBV12-4
J gene: TRBJ1-4
clone size: -
CDR3 protein: CASSFSRGTNEKLFF
CDR3 DNA: TGTGCCAGCAGTTTTTCCAGGGGTACTAATGAAAAACTGTTTTTT

D gene: -
V gene: TRBV20-1
J gene: TRBJ1-4
clone size: many
CDR3 protein: CSARDLDGGQEKLFF
CDR3 DNA: TGCAGTGCTAGAGATTTAGACGGGGGGCAGGAAAAACTGTTTTTT

D gene: -
V gene: TRBV6-5
J gene: TRBJ2-7
clone size: many
CDR3 protein: CASTQSDEQYF
CDR3 DNA: TGTGCCAGCACCCAGTCCGACGAGCAGTACTTC

D gene: -
V gene: TRBV5-1
J gene: TRBJ2-1
clone size: many
CDR3 protein: CASSLALSNEQFF
CDR3 DNA: TGCGCCAGCAGCTTGGCCCTGAGCAATGAGCAGTTCTTC

D gene: TRBD2
V gene: TRBV5-1
J gene: TRBJ2-1
clone size: many
CDR3 protein: CASSPGLAGELPYNEQFF
CDR3 DNA: TGCGCCAGCAGCCCGGGACTAGCGGGGGAGCTACCCTACAATGAGCAGTTCTTC

D gene: -
V gene: TRBV6-5
J gene: TRBJ2-1
clone size: few
CDR3 protein: CASTAGSSSYNEQFF
CDR3 DNA: TGTGCCAGCACCGCAGGGTCGAGCTCCTACAATGAGCAGTTCTTC

D gene: -
V gene: TRBV5-1
J gene: TRBJ2-5
clone size: many
CDR3 protein: CASSLDGGAFETQYF
CDR3 DNA: TGCGCCAGCAGCTTGGATGGGGGGGCCTTCGAGACCCAGTACTTC

D gene: TRBD2
V gene: TRBV20-1
J gene: TRBJ2-3
clone size: many
CDR3 protein: CSARLAGMDTQYF
CDR3 DNA: TGCAGTGCTAGACTAGCGGGAATGGATACGCAGTATTTT

D gene: -
V gene: TRBV20-1
J gene: TRBJ1-1
clone size: -
CDR3 protein: CSASGNIIEAFF
CDR3 DNA: TGCAGTGCGAGTGGTAACATCATTGAAGCTTTCTTT

D gene: TRBD2
V gene: TRBV4-1
J gene: TRBJ2-7
clone size: few
CDR3 protein: CASSQDGLAGGRSLEQYF
CDR3 DNA: TGCGCCAGCAGCCAAGATGGACTAGCGGGGGGACGTTCCCTGGAGCAGTACTTC

D gene: -
V gene: TRBV7-2
J gene: TRBJ2-7
clone size: many
CDR3 protein: CASSFSPVGEQYF
CDR3 DNA: TGTGCCAGCAGCTTTTCCCCGGTGGGCGAGCAGTACTTC

D gene: TRBD2
V gene: TRBV6-1
J gene: TRBJ2-3
clone size: many
CDR3 protein: CASSASSGGGADTQYF
CDR3 DNA: TGTGCCAGCAGTGCCTCCTCGGGAGGGGGGGCAGATACGCAGTATTTT